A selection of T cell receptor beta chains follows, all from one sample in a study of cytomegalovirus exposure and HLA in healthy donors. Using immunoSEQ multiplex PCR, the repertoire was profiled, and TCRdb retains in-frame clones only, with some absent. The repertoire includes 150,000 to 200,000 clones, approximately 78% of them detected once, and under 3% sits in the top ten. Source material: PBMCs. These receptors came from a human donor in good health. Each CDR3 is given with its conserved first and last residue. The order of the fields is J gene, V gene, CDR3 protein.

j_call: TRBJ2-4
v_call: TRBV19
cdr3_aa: CASSLDRFLAKNIQYF

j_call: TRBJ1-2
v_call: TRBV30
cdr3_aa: CAWNYYRAYGYTF

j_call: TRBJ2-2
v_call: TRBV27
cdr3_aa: CASSGLGNTGELFF

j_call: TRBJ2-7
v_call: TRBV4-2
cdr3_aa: CASSQRTGYEQYF

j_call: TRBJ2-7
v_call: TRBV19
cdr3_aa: CASSLAGGGPLNEQYF

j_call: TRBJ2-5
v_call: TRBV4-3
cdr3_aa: CASSQDLVRQETQYF

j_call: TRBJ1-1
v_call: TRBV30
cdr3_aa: CAWSVLSGEVTEAFF

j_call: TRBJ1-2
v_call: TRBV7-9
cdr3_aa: CASSLKGGDRINGYTF

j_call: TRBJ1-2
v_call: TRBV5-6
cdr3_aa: CASSLAGLRYTF

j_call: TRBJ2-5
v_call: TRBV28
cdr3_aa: CASSRTGVKTQYF

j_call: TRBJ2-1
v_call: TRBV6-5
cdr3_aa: CASSYSGATYNEQFF

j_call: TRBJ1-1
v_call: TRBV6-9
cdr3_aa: CASTTPRGLNTEAFF

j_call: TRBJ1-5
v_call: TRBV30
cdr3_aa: CAWSVTVSQPQHF

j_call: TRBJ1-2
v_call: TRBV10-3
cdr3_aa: CAIRQPPRYGYTF

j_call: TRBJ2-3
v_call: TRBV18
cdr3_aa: CASSPNRLAGDTDTQYF

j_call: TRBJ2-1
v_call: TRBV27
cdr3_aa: CASSLGDRAYNEQFF

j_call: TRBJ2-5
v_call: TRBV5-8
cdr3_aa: CASSLHRGLPITETQYF

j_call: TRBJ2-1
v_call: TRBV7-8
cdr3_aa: CASSLGLAGGQGQFF

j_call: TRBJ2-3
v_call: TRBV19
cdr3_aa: CASRPKPGIGRTDTQYF

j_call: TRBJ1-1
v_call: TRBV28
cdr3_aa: CASTPSVRGRTEAFF

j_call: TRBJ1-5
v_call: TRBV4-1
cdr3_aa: CASSQGPKNQPQHF

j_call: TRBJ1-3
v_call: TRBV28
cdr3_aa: CASSLPGNTIYF

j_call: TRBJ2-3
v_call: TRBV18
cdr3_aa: CASSPPGAGAADTQYF

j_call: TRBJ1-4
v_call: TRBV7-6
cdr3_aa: CASSLTGGDEKLFF

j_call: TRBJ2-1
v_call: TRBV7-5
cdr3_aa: CARSLALDHGTSGGSSYNEQFF

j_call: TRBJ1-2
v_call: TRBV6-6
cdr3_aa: CASSDSTGLANYGYTF

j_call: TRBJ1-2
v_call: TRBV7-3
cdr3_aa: CASSPDRDYGYTF

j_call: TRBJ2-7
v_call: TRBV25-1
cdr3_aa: CASSDPGQGNEQYF

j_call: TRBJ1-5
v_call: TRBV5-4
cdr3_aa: CASSLDRGEGQPQHF

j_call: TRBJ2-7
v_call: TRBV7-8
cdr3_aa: CASSPDRGYEQYF

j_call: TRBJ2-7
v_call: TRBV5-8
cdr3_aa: CASSLAGGGYEQYF

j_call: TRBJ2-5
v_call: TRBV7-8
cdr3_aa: CASSFGTGGTVGETQYF

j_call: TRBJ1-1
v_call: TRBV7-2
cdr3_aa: CASSPGVWNTEAFF

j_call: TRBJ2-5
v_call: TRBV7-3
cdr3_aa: CASSLISGLAGGTSQETQYF

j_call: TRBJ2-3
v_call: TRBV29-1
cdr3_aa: CSVVGTPNTDTQYF

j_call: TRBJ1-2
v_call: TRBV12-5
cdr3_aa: CASGWGFYGYTF

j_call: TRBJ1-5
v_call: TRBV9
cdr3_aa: CASSVGVSNQPQHF

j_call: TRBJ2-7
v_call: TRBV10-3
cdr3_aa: CATRDRDAYEQYF

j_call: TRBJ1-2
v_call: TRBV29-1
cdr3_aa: CSVDPPRDFYGYTF

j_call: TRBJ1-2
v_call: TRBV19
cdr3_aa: CASSNRGWDTF

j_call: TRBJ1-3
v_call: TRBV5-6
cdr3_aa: CASSLQGTSGNTIYF

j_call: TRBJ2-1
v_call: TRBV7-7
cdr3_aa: CASSRQGLDEQFF

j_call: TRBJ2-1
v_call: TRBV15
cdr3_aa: CATSRDRGSYNEQFF

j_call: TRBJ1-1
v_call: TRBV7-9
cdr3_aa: CASSLGLATGLHTEAFF

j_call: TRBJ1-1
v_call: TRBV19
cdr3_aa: CASSMRGSEAFF

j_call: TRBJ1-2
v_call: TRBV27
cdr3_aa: CASRTGGNYGYTF

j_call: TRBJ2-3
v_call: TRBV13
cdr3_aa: CASRLAGVGPDTQYF

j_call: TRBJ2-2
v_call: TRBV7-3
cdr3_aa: CASSLSGRGTGELFF

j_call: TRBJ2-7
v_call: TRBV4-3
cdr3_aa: CASSQEVSGPSYEQYF

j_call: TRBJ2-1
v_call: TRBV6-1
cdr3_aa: CASSGAVEQFF

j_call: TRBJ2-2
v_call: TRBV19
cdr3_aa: CASRVQGSAGELFF

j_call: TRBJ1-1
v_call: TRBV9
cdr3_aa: CASSVPGGVTEAFF

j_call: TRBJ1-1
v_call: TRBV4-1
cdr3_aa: CASSQVPRTGKTEAFF